This record looks at one T cell receptor (beta chain) sequence and its context. The sample originates from a study of cytomegalovirus exposure and HLA in healthy donors. Background on the study: Approximately 180 million T cells yielded over 90 million unique TCR beta sequences in earlier analysis.

PCR was performed using 60 Vbeta and 13 Jbeta primers. The data were produced by immunoSEQ multiplex PCR, yet TCRdb's version contains in-frame clones alone and is incomplete. The profile shows 65,000 to 80,000 clones, about 78% of them singletons. This CDR3 comprises 17 residues. V dropped 3 bases and J dropped 7 bases, with 25 bases sitting between them. The germline CDR1 and CDR2 sequences are SGHTA and FQGNSA. The sequenced sample consisted of PBMCs. This TCR was recovered from a woman between 40 and 55 years old in good health and CMV-seropositive. This chain connects TRBV7-2 to TRBJ2-7, with a possible D match to TRBD2 (6 bases). This chain's CDR3 is CASSLVASGRISGEQYF. The CDR3 region has the DNA TGTGCCAGCAGCTTGGTAGCAAGCGGGCGGATCTCGGGGGAGCAGTACTTC.